Below are 14 T cell receptor beta chains sequenced from a single sample in a study of cytomegalovirus exposure and HLA in healthy donors. Primers: 60 Vbeta forward and 13 Jbeta reverse. Measured with immunoSEQ multiplex PCR; TCRdb has only the in-frame clones, and not every one. The sample carries about 200,000 clones, around 83% recorded once. The sample was PBMCs. These receptors were taken from a girl aged 5-17 years in good health and CMV-seronegative.

The chain uses TRBV19 and TRBJ1-5; 9 nucleotides agree with TRBD1. The CDR3 runs 13 residues. Germline assignment: CDR1 LNHDA and CDR2 SQIVND (reference sequence). The J segment lost 9 bases and the V segment lost 6 bases, leaving 6 bases of the junction unmatched. CDR3 residues: CASRSQDRGPQHF. For the CDR3, the DNA is TGTGCCAGTAGGTCTCAGGACAGGGGGCCCCAGCATTTT. Drawing the rest from reference TRBV19 and TRBJ1-5, the complete variable domain is DGGITQSPKYLFRKEGQNVTLSCEQNLNHDAMYWYRQDPGQGLRLIYYSQIVNDFQKGDIAEGYSVSREKKESFPLTVTSAQKNPTAFYLCASRSQDRGPQHFGDGTRLSIL.

The chain is built from TRBV19 and TRBJ2-6; TRBD1 might be the D (5 bases). The CDR3 runs 15 residues. V was shortened by 4 bases and J by 4 bases, with 11 bases between the two germline ends. Germline V lookup: CDR1 LNHDA, CDR2 SQIVND (reference sequence). CDR3 region: CASSTPGLGANVLTF. The CDR3 DNA is TGTGCCAGTAGTACCCCAGGGTTAGGGGCCAACGTCCTGACTTTC.

The chain is built from TRBV9 and TRBJ1-1, with 8 positions matching TRBD1. J lost 5 bases, V lost 3 bases, and 9 bases had no gene match. Germline loops: CDR1 SGDLS, CDR2 YYNGEE. This CDR3 region has 15 residues. The CDR3, as DNA: TGTGCCAGCAGCGCCCAAACAGGGGGAGGGACTGAAGCTTTCTTT. Protein: CASSAQTGGGTEAFF.

The J gene is TRBJ2-4, the V gene TRBV6-1; maybe TRBD2 (7 bases). Germline values: CDR1 MNHNS, CDR2 SASEGT. V dropped 4 bases and J dropped 0 bases, with 16 bases sitting between them. The CDR3 is 17 residues long. The CDR3 coding sequence is TGTGCCAGCAGTGTTCGAGGGGGGGCCGGAGCCAAAAACATTCAGTACTTC. This sequence encodes CASSVRGGAGAKNIQYF.

The chain employs TRBV30 and TRBJ1-5, with 9 bases lining up with TRBD1. This CDR3 is built from 16 residues. Trimming cost V 0 bases and J 3 bases; bases outside gene matches: 6. Germline values: CDR1 GTSNPN, CDR2 SVGIG (reference sequence). The CDR3 sequence is CAWSVFGTGNNQPQHF. The CDR3 DNA reads TGTGCCTGGAGTGTATTCGGGACAGGGAACAATCAGCCCCAGCATTTT.

This chain uses TRBV5-1 with TRBJ1-1, with D unresolved. The CDR3 sequence is 14 residues long. Trimming left V 0 bases short and J 1 base short, with 7 bases between. The germline V gene has CDR1 SGHRS and CDR2 YFSETQ. For the CDR3, the DNA is TGCGCCAGCAGCTTGGCACCAGAGAACACTGAAGCTTTCTTT. Amino acids: CASSLAPENTEAFF.

J is TRBJ2-1 and V is TRBV5-4; the D gene is possibly TRBD1 (5 bases). With 5 bases removed from V and 0 bases from J, the gap between germline ends came to 12 bases. Germline CDR1 reads SGHNT; CDR2 reads YYREEE (reference sequence). The CDR3 is 15 residues long. The CDR3 here is CASRFDSYSYNEQFF. The CDR3 DNA follows: TGTGCCAGCAGGTTTGACAGCTACTCCTACAATGAGCAGTTCTTC. Based on the CDR3 plus reference TRBV5-4 and TRBJ2-1, the full variable domain is ETGVTQSPTHLIKTRGQQVTLRCSSQSGHNTVSWYQQALGQGPQFIFQYYREEENGRGNFPPRFSGLQFPNYSSELNVNALELDDSALYLCASRFDSYSYNEQFFGPGTRLTVL.

J is TRBJ2-4 and V is TRBV5-4, with 12 bases that match TRBD2. After removal of 1 base from V and 5 bases from J, the junction contained 7 bases not matched to a gene. The CDR3 is 17 residues long. Germline CDR1 reads SGHNT; CDR2 reads YYREEE (reference sequence). In DNA form, the CDR3 reads TGTGCCAGCAGCTTGCCTAGCGGGGGGGAGGGGGAAAACATTCAGTACTTC. This encodes CASSLPSGGEGENIQYF. Full variable domain (remainder filled in from reference TRBV5-4 and TRBJ2-4): ETGVTQSPTHLIKTRGQQVTLRCSSQSGHNTVSWYQQALGQGPQFIFQYYREEENGRGNFPPRFSGLQFPNYSSELNVNALELDDSALYLCASSLPSGGEGENIQYFGAGTRLSVL.

This sequence joins TRBV4-1 and TRBJ2-7; 8 bases agree with TRBD1. Germline CDR1 MGHRA, CDR2 YSYEKL. The J segment lost 0 bases and the V segment lost 2 bases, leaving 15 bases of the junction unmatched. The CDR3 is 19 residues long. Here the CDR3 DNA reads TGCGCCAGCAGCCAACTCCCGGGACAGGATGGGCATAGCTCCTACGAGCAGTACTTC. It translates to CASSQLPGQDGHSSYEQYF.

J is TRBJ1-1 and V is TRBV19; 7 positions agree with TRBD1. The CDR3 totals 13 residues. With 4 bases clipped from V and 1 base from J, the junction kept 0 bases outside the gene matches. CDR1 LNHDA and CDR2 SQIVND come from the germline V gene (reference sequence). In DNA, the CDR3 is TGTGCCAGTAGTAGGACAGGGAACACTGAAGCTTTCTTT. This translates into CASSRTGNTEAFF.

The CDR3 sequence: CASSSGGAVDTQYF. Written as DNA, the CDR3 is TGTGCCAGCAGCAGCGGGGGGGCCGTGGATACGCAGTATTTT. This chain connects TRBV7-2 to TRBJ2-3, with TRBD2 matching 10 bases. CDR3 length equals 14 residues. Germline CDR1 is SGHTA and CDR2 is FQGNSA. J gave up 6 bases and V 5 bases, and 5 bases lay outside the gene matches.

The DNA for the CDR3 is TGTGCCAGCAGCCAAGATAAGGGGCCCCCGGCTGGAAACACCATATATTTT. This gives the protein CASSQDKGPPAGNTIYF. This chain uses TRBV4-2 with TRBJ1-3; D possibly corresponds to TRBD1 (5 bases). This CDR3 contains 17 residues. Germline V gives CDR1 LGHNA, CDR2 YNFKEQ. V was cut by 0 bases and J by 2 bases, with 14 bases left in between.

The chain joins TRBV7-9 to TRBJ1-3; D may be TRBD1 (6 bases). From germline, CDR1 is SEHNR and CDR2 FQNEAQ (reference sequence). V was cut by 5 bases and J by 4 bases, with 18 bases left in between. CDR3 length equals 16 residues. DNA of the CDR3: TGTGCCAGCAGCCTTACAACAGGGTTGAGGGGAAACACCATATATTTT. Its protein is CASSLTTGLRGNTIYF.

This chain links TRBV7-3 with TRBJ2-3; D is possibly TRBD2 (6 bases). CDR1 and CDR2 from the germline V gene are SGHTA and FQGTGA. V was shortened by 6 bases and J by 6 bases, with 16 bases between the two germline ends. The CDR3 contains 14 residues. In DNA, the CDR3 is TGTGCCAGCAGTTACGGGGGTGGGGTGGATACGCAGTATTTT. This gives the protein CASSYGGGVDTQYF.